There are many counts of the clone carrying this T cell receptor (beta chain). As yet, its antigen is unknown. Breast cancer patients provided tissue from their axillary draining lymph nodes. The sample belongs to a study of breast tumors, draining lymph nodes, adjacent tissues. Overall study findings and caveats: Tumor TCR diversity was below lymph nodes but above nontumor tissue. Findings are consistent with lymph node origin and intratumoral expansion of most tumor T cells. That most tumor T cells come from lymph nodes remained unproven. Tumor and nontumor repertoires were significantly more similar in luminal-like than in basal-like breast cancer.

V gave up 4 bases and J gave up 2 bases, with 17 bases separating them. CDR1 is LNHDA, CDR2 SQIVND, per germline (reference sequence). This CDR3 contains 16 residues. Each CDR3 protein is one row after TCRdb ran MiXCR on the multiplex PCR reads. The sample lists 180,000 or so distinct CDR3 sequences; about 33% were seen once. This sequence was found in a female donor with breast cancer. Some clones in this sample may be carry-over from other donors' samples. This chain links TRBV19 with TRBJ2-5; D is unclear. The sample was axillary lymph node tissue. The CDR3 sequence is CASSKHDGEFQETQYF. The CDR3 bases are TGTGCCAGTAGTAAGCACGACGGAGAGTTTCAAGAGACCCAGTACTTC.